Below, 4 T cell receptor beta chains from the same sample are listed, as sequenced in a study of T cells in Graves' hyperthyroidism and ophthalmopathy. Researchers amplified the TCR beta CDR3 regions from RNA transcripts. During a first-round RT-PCR of the TCR CDR3, the HTBI primer set was used. Via MiXCR, TCRdb re-called the multiplex PCR reads, giving one row per CDR3 protein. The profile shows around 570,000 distinct CDR3 sequences, about 20% of them singletons. Sample: blood. These receptors were collected from a man between 40 and 49 years old with Graves' ophthalmopathy.

The chain uses TRBV29-1 and TRBJ2-1; TRBD1 matches 7 bases. Per the germline V gene, CDR1 is SQVTM and CDR2 is ANQGSEA. V dropped 6 bases and J dropped 4; count of bases not matched to a gene: 9. This CDR3 is 14 amino acids long. Here the CDR3 DNA reads TGCAGCGTAGTCGGGACAGAGGATTACAATGAGCAGTTCTTC. It translates to CSVVGTEDYNEQFF.

This clonotype was counted at least ten times. V and J are TRBV2 and TRBJ1-5; TRBD1 might be the D (5 bases). Germline V gene lookup returns CDR1 SNHLY and CDR2 FYNNEI. V was pared by 6 bases and J by 2 bases, with 14 bases between. The CDR3 consists of 15 residues. In nucleotides, the CDR3 is TGTGCCAGCAGAGTGGGCAGGGATGGCAATCAGCCCCAGCATTTT. This codes for CASRVGRDGNQPQHF.

This clonotype came up a few times. V usage is TRBV6-1 and J usage is TRBJ2-1; TRBD2 might be the D (7 bases). Germline loops: CDR1 MNHNS, CDR2 SASEGT. Trimming took off 6 bases at V and 7 bases at J, with 28 bases between the two ends. This CDR3 is built from 18 residues. This CDR3 is CASRPRGGGASRKNEQFF. Written as DNA, the CDR3 is TGTGCCAGCAGACCCCGTGGAGGGGGGGCATCTCGGAAGAATGAGCAGTTCTTC.

There are a few counts of this clonotype. The chain couples TRBV19 to TRBJ2-5, with D possibly matching TRBD2 (5 bases). The V and J ends lost 5 bases and 1 base respectively, with 14 bases between them. In germline, CDR1 is LNHDA, CDR2 SQIVND (reference sequence). The CDR3 runs 15 residues. The CDR3 bases are TGTGCCAGTAGTTCCCCGTACGGACTCCAAGAGACCCAGTACTTC. It codes for CASSSPYGLQETQYF.